The 23 T cell receptor beta chains given below trace back to one sample, sequenced in a study of blood T cell repertoires in COVID-19. Data came from immunoSEQ multiplex PCR; TCRdb stores just in-frame clones and leaves some out. This table holds about 150,000 clones, 76% found once. Material: peripheral blood. The receptors were gathered from a woman of 80 years or more with acute or convalescent COVID-19.

The genes are TRBV19 and TRBJ1-4; TRBD1 aligns across 8 bases. Looked up from germline, CDR1 is LNHDA and CDR2 is SQIVND (reference sequence). The ends lost 6 bases at V and 7 bases at J; junction bases unmatched: 13. This CDR3 comprises 16 residues. The CDR3, as DNA: TGTGCCAGTAGCGACAGGGGCTCTACAACTGGTGAAAAACTGTTTTTT. It encodes CASSDRGSTTGEKLFF. Full variable domain (rest looked up from reference TRBV19 and TRBJ1-4): DGGITQSPKYLFRKEGQNVTLSCEQNLNHDAMYWYRQDPGQGLRLIYYSQIVNDFQKGDIAEGYSVSREKKESFPLTVTSAQKNPTAFYLCASSDRGSTTGEKLFFGSGTQLSVL.

The genes are TRBV7-2 and TRBJ1-1; the match to TRBD1 covers 8 bases. This CDR3 has 14 residues. Germline CDR1 and CDR2: SGHTA and FQGNSA. Trimming took 3 bases from V and 5 from J; bases not matched to a gene: 5. DNA for the CDR3: TGTGCCAGCAGCTTTGACAGGGGTTGGACTGAAGCTTTCTTT. Protein: CASSFDRGWTEAFF. The entire variable domain, with the rest obtained from reference TRBV7-2 and TRBJ1-1, is as follows: GAGVSQSPSNKVTEKGKDVELRCDPISGHTALYWYRQSLGQGLEFLIYFQGNSAPDKSGLPSDRFSAERTGGSVSTLTIQRTQQEDSAVYLCASSFDRGWTEAFFGQGTRLTVV.

The chain carries TRBV24-1 and TRBJ2-3, with TRBD2 matching 8 bases. Unmatched junction bases numbered 6, after V lost 2 bases and J lost 0 bases. Germline CDR1 reads KGHDR; CDR2 reads SFDVKD. The length of the CDR3 is 17 residues. The CDR3 protein is CATSDSGLAGSTDTQYF. CDR3 DNA sequence: TGTGCCACCAGTGATTCCGGATTAGCGGGAAGCACAGATACGCAGTATTTT.

The chain employs TRBV6-1 and TRBJ1-6; 11 bases agree with TRBD1. This CDR3 spans 14 amino acids. Germline values: CDR1 MNHNS, CDR2 SASEGT. V lost 7 bases to trimming and J lost 7 bases; unmatched junction nucleotides: 3. The CDR3 nucleotides are TGTGCCAGCACCGGACAGGGGGCCAATTCACCCCTCCACTTT. Translated, it gives CASTGQGANSPLHF.

The chain joins TRBV7-9 to TRBJ2-5, with a weak D call TRBD2 (5 bases). V was pared by 5 bases and J by 2 bases, with 21 bases between. Germline CDR1 is SEHNR and CDR2 is FQNEAQ (reference sequence). The CDR3 has 17 residues. CDR3 loop: CASSARTAVTEQETQYF. As DNA, the CDR3 is TGTGCCAGCAGCGCCCGGACTGCGGTGACGGAACAAGAGACCCAGTACTTC.

This chain connects TRBV25-1 to TRBJ1-2; unclear D gene. The CDR3 is 13 residues long. From germline, CDR1 is MGHDK and CDR2 SYGVNS. V shed 4 bases and J shed 5 bases, with 11 bases lying between them. CDR3 residues: CASSVGRGYGYTF. CDR3 bases: TGTGCCAGCAGTGTCGGAAGAGGATATGGCTACACCTTC.

The chain recombines TRBV7-2 with TRBJ2-3, with a tentative D call TRBD2 (5 bases). In germline, CDR1 is SGHTA, CDR2 FQGNSA. The CDR3 is made up of 15 amino acids. V dropped 1 base and J dropped 6 bases, with 14 bases sitting between them. CDR3 sequence: CASSLESGKGDTQYF. In DNA, the CDR3 is TGTGCCAGCAGCTTAGAGTCGGGAAAGGGTGATACGCAGTATTTT.

This clone was seen only once. CDR3 loop: CASSGSGVPGTEAFF. CDR3 nucleotides: TGCGCCAGCAGTGGGTCAGGGGTGCCTGGCACTGAAGCTTTCTTT. This chain joins TRBV10-1 and TRBJ1-1, with a tentative D call TRBD1 (6 bases). V lost 4 bases and J lost 4, with 16 bases in between. The CDR3 contains 15 residues. The germline V gene encodes CDR1 WNHNN and CDR2 SYGVQD (reference sequence).

The chain is built from TRBV5-5 and TRBJ2-1, with 9 bases matching TRBD2. V lost 4 bases, J lost 6 bases, and 8 bases stayed unmatched. Germline CDR1 SGHKS, CDR2 YYEKEE (reference sequence). The CDR3 covers 15 residues. The chain's CDR3 is CASSRGLAHFNEQFF. CDR3 DNA: TGTGCCAGCAGCCGGGGACTAGCTCATTTCAATGAGCAGTTCTTC.

The CDR3, as DNA: TGCGCCAGCAGCGCGGGTCTTGGCCTGAACACCGGGGAGCTGTTTTTT. Protein product: CASSAGLGLNTGELFF. The chain couples TRBV5-1 to TRBJ2-2, with D possibly matching TRBD2 (5 bases). The V end lost 4 bases, the J end lost 1 base, and 14 bases lay between the germline ends. The CDR3 runs 16 residues. CDR1 is SGHRS, CDR2 YFSETQ, per germline. Filled out from reference TRBV5-1 and TRBJ2-2, the complete variable domain reads KAGVTQTPRYLIKTRGQQVTLSCSPISGHRSVSWYQQTPGQGLQFLFEYFSETQRNKGNFPGRFSGRQFSNSRSEMNVSTLELGDSALYLCASSAGLGLNTGELFFGEGSRLTVL.

V and J are TRBV6-4 and TRBJ2-1; TRBD1 aligns across 12 bases. From germline, CDR1 is MRHNA and CDR2 SNTAGT. CDR3 length equals 14 residues. The trim removed 3 bases at V and 8 bases at J, leaving 2 bases unmatched. CDR3 in DNA: TGTGCCAGCAGTGAAGGGACAGGGGGCTATGAGCAGTTCTTC. This encodes CASSEGTGGYEQFF.

The rearrangement joins TRBV7-2 to TRBJ2-3, with no clear D. The ends were cut back, 1 base at V and 3 bases at J, with 5 bases in the middle. Germline values: CDR1 SGHTA, CDR2 FQGNSA. The CDR3 covers 13 residues. The CDR3: CASSLEPTDTQYF. The CDR3 region has the DNA TGTGCCAGCAGCTTAGAGCCTACAGATACGCAGTATTTT.

CDR3 DNA sequence: TGTGCCAGCAGCCTGGGGGCAGGGGAAGGGTTCTTC. Its translation: CASSLGAGEGFF. The rearrangement uses TRBV6-2 or TRBV6-3 and TRBJ2-1; tentative D call: TRBD1 (6 bases). Trimming stripped 6 bases from V and 15 bases from J, with 18 bases between. Germline values: CDR1 MNHEY, CDR2 SVGEGT. The CDR3 loop spans 12 amino acids.

The rearrangement uses TRBV7-2 and TRBJ1-6; maybe TRBD1 (6 bases). V was clipped by 6 bases and J by 10 bases, with 19 bases between them. Germline V lookup: CDR1 SGHTA, CDR2 FQGNSA. The CDR3 covers 15 residues. The CDR3, as DNA: TGTGCCAGCAGTCCAAGGGGGAACGGGGACTCACCCCTCCACTTT. Translation: CASSPRGNGDSPLHF.

The chain links TRBV6-5 to TRBJ1-2, with a tentative D call TRBD1 (5 bases). The CDR3 spans 14 residues. V dropped 7 bases and J dropped 4 bases, with 16 bases sitting between them. The germline gives CDR1 MNHEY, CDR2 SVGAGI. The CDR3 protein is CASTTGGSSYGYTF. As DNA, the CDR3 is TGTGCCAGCACCACGGGGGGTAGTAGCTATGGCTACACCTTC.

This clone was observed a few times. This rearrangement joins TRBV12-5 to TRBJ2-3, with D unclear. The V and J ends lost 2 bases and 5 bases respectively, with 8 bases between them. The V gene's germline CDR1 is LGHNT and CDR2 FRNRAP. The CDR3 loop spans 13 amino acids. The CDR3 coding sequence is TGTGCTAGTGGTTTGAGCGAAGAAGATACGCAGTATTTT. Translation: CASGLSEEDTQYF.

This chain joins TRBV6-5 and TRBJ2-5; a possible D gene is TRBD2 (6 bases). The germline gives CDR1 MNHEY, CDR2 SVGAGI. V was trimmed by 6 bases and J by 1 base, leaving 9 bases between them. The CDR3 totals 13 residues. The CDR3 nucleotides read TGTGCCAGCAGAAAGACTAGCCAAGAGACCCAGTACTTC. Protein: CASRKTSQETQYF.

The V call is TRBV3-1 (or the pseudogene TRBV3-2), the J call TRBJ1-2, with 10 bases aligning to TRBD1. This CDR3 spans 14 amino acids. The V and J ends lost 5 bases and 3 bases, in that order; junction bases with no gene match: 3. CDR1 LGHDT and CDR2 YNNKEL come from the germline V gene (reference sequence). The CDR3 is CASSDRGLYYGYTF. The CDR3, as DNA: TGTGCCAGCAGCGACAGGGGGCTTTACTATGGCTACACCTTC.

The chain couples TRBV29-1 to TRBJ2-3; 12 positions match TRBD2. The CDR3 is 15 residues long. V shed 5 bases, J shed 2 bases, and the junction held 5 bases outside the gene matches. Germline V gives CDR1 SQVTM, CDR2 ANQGSEA. DNA of the CDR3: TGCAGCGTTCCCGGACTAGCGGGGAACACAGATACGCAGTATTTT. Translation gives CSVPGLAGNTDTQYF.

The chain is built from TRBV18 and TRBJ1-1, with 9 bases identical to TRBD1. Germline V gives CDR1 KGHSH, CDR2 LQKENI. Unmatched junction bases numbered 7, after V lost 3 bases and J lost 5 bases. CDR3 length equals 15 residues. The CDR3 reads CASSPRDRDGTEAFF. The DNA of the CDR3 is TGTGCCAGCTCACCCCGGGACAGGGATGGGACTGAAGCTTTCTTT. Filled out from reference TRBV18 and TRBJ1-1, the complete variable domain reads NAGVMQNPRHLVRRRGQEARLRCSPMKGHSHVYWYRQLPEEGLKFMVYLQKENIIDESGMPKERFSAEFPKEGPSILRIQQVVRGDSAAYFCASSPRDRDGTEAFFGQGTRLTVV.

The rearrangement joins TRBV6-5 to TRBJ1-5; tentatively, D is TRBD1 (5 bases). Trimming shortened V by 4 bases and J by 5 bases, and 12 bases separated the two germline ends. Germline CDR1 is MNHEY and CDR2 is SVGAGI. The CDR3 consists of 14 residues. The CDR3 DNA sequence: TGTGCCAGCAGTTCCAGGGATGGCCATCAGCCCCAGCATTTT. Translating it yields CASSSRDGHQPQHF.

The table lists this clone with a count of one. This sequence joins TRBV6-6 and TRBJ1-4; D ambiguous. Germline-derived CDR1 and CDR2 are MNHNY and SVGAGI (reference sequence). The CDR3 is made up of 16 amino acids. V was cut by 6 bases and J by 3 bases, with 17 bases left in between. CDR3 sequence reads: CASSSPGGPPNEKLFF. Here the CDR3 DNA reads TGTGCCAGCAGCTCCCCCGGAGGACCGCCTAATGAAAAACTGTTTTTT.

V gene TRBV27 combines with J gene TRBJ2-3; D possibly corresponds to TRBD1 (6 bases). The V and J ends lost 5 bases and 1 base respectively, with 19 bases between them. This CDR3 region has 17 residues. The germline gives CDR1 MNHEY, CDR2 SMNVEV (reference sequence). The CDR3 sequence is CASSKRQATDGTDTQYF. The CDR3 coding sequence is TGTGCCAGCAGTAAACGACAGGCAACGGACGGCACAGATACGCAGTATTTT.